A few counts support the clone carrying this T cell receptor beta chain. This record comes from a study of blood T cell repertoires in COVID-19. Clones were sequenced by immunoSEQ multiplex PCR, and TCRdb holds only the in-frame ones, with some missing. The profile shows 400,000 to 500,000 clones, approximately 90% of them singletons. The CDR3 is 15 residues long. V was clipped by 3 bases and J by 0 bases, with 5 bases between them. Germline CDR1 is KGHDR and CDR2 is SFDVKD. The chain uses TRBV24-1 and TRBJ1-6, with D hard to call. Sequenced material: PBMCs or T cells enriched from blood (not recorded which). This sequence originates from a woman between 18 and 29 years old who had been exposed to COVID-19. The CDR3 is CATSDGSSYNSPLHF. In DNA form, the CDR3 reads TGTGCCACCAGTGATGGGAGCTCCTATAATTCACCCCTCCACTTT.